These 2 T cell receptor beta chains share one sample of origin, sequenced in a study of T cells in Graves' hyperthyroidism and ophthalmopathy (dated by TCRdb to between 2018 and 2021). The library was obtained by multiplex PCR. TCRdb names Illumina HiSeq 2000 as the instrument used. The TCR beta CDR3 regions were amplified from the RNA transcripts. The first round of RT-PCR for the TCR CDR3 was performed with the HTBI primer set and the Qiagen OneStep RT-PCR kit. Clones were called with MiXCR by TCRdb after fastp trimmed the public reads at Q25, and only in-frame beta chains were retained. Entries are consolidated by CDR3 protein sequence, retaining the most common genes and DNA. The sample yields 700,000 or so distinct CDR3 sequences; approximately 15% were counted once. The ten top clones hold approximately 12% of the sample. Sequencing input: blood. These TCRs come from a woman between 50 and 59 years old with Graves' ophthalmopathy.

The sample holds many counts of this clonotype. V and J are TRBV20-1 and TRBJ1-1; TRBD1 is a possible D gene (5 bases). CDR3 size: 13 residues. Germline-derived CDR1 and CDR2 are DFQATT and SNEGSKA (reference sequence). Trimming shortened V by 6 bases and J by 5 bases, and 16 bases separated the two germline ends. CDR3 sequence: CSAHGARGTEAFF. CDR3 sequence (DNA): TGCAGTGCCCACGGGGCAAGAGGGACTGAAGCTTTCTTT.

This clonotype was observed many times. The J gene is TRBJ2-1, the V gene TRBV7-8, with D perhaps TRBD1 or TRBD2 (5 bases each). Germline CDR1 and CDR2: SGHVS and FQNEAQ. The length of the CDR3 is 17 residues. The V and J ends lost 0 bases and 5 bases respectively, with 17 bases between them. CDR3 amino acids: CASSLAQVRGANNEQFF. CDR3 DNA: TGTGCCAGCAGCTTAGCGCAGGTCCGAGGGGCAAACAATGAGCAGTTCTTC.